One sample yielded the 3 T cell receptor beta chains listed below, sequenced in a study of molecular identifiers for immune sequencing clone quantification. In TCRdb, the PCR reads were re-called with MiXCR into one record per CDR3 protein. The sample carries some 650,000 distinct CDR3 sequences, 15% to 20% recorded once. The specimen sequenced was naive CD8+ T cells from blood, with Jurkat cell RNA spiked in. Subset denoted: FACS-sorted CD8+CD4-CCR7+CD45RA+ naive T cells. These receptors were taken from a human donor in good health. Some libraries in this study had Jurkat cell RNA spiked in.

This clonotype has a count of ten or more. V and J are TRBV4-1 and TRBJ1-1; D is possibly TRBD1 (6 bases). The V and J ends lost 1 base and 4 bases respectively, with 13 bases between them. Per the germline V gene, CDR1 is MGHRA and CDR2 is YSYEKL. CDR3 length: 15 amino acids. The CDR3 loop is CASSQVIGGGTEAFF. The CDR3 nucleotides read TGCGCCAGCAGCCAAGTTATTGGAGGGGGCACTGAAGCTTTCTTT.

At least ten counts were recorded for this clonotype. This chain joins TRBV7-9 and TRBJ2-5; a possible D gene is TRBD1 (6 bases). Trimming took 1 base from V and 4 from J, leaving 10 bases between them. There are 14 residues in the CDR3. Per germline, CDR1 SEHNR and CDR2 FQNEAQ (reference sequence). The CDR3 here is CASSLDSGAETQYF. The DNA of the CDR3 is TGTGCCAGCAGCTTAGATTCAGGGGCAGAGACCCAGTACTTC.

This clonotype appeared many times. This chain connects TRBV6-1 to TRBJ2-7; D is possibly TRBD1 or TRBD2 (5 bases each). Looked up from germline, CDR1 is MNHNS and CDR2 is SASEGT. The CDR3 is made up of 13 amino acids. V lost 9 bases and J 3 bases, leaving 15 bases between the germline ends. CDR3 DNA sequence: TGTGCCAGTGCGCAGGGTACTAGCTACGAGCAGTACTTC. Translation gives CASAQGTSYEQYF.